This TCR beta chain was profiled in a study of blood T cell repertoires in COVID-19. This clone has a count of ten or more. The protocol was immunoSEQ multiplex PCR, while the TCRdb copy is restricted to in-frame clones and leaves out a portion. The sample shows roughly 68,000 clones, 87% of them seen only once. Germline assignment: CDR1 LGHNA and CDR2 YNFKEQ. The CDR3 is 16 amino acids. Trimming cost V 5 bases and J 5 bases, with 22 bases left between them. Sequenced sample: peripheral blood. The TCR originated in a woman in her forties or fifties with COVID-19, enrolled during active disease. The chain is built from TRBV4-2 and TRBJ2-7; TRBD2 might be the D (9 bases). In DNA, the CDR3 is TGTGCCAGCAGCGCGGGAGGGACAGGCGATCCGGACGAGCAGTACTTC. This codes for CASSAGGTGDPDEQYF.